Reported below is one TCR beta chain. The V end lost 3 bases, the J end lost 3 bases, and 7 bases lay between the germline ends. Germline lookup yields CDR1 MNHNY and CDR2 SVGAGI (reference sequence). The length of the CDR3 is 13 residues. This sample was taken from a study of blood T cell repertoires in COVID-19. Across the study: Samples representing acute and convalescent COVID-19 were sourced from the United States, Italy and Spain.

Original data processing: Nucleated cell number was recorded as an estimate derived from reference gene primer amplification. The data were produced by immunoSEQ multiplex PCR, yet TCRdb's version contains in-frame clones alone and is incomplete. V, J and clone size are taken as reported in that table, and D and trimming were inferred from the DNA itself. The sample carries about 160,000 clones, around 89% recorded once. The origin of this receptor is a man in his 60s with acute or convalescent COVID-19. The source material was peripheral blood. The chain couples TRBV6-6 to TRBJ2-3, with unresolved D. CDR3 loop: CASSYPGTDTQYF. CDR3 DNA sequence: TGTGCCAGCAGTTATCCCGGGACAGATACGCAGTATTTT.